One sample yielded the 26 T cell receptor beta chains listed below, sequenced in a study of blood T cells in healthy people across ages. Using a J-beta primer mix together with a sample-barcoded 5' primer, a second PCR was run for roughly 7 to 12 cycles. TCRdb redid the calling of the 5' RACE reads with MiXCR, one entry per CDR3 protein. The table records 630,000 or so distinct CDR3 sequences, under 30% of them present only once. Sequencing used blood. The origin of the receptors is an elderly woman in good health.

Worth noting for this clonotype: A read error is possible here, since a much larger clone lies one base away. The V gene is TRBV20-1, the J gene TRBJ2-3; TRBD2 is a possible D gene (6 bases). Germline V gene data show CDR1 as DFQATT and CDR2 as SNEGSKA (reference sequence). The CDR3 length is 15 residues. The CDR3 bases are TGCAGTGCTAGAGTCTCGGACTACTCTCCAGATACGCAGTGTTTT. It specifies CSARVSDYSPDTQCF.

V usage is TRBV19 and J usage is TRBJ2-1, with 9 bases matching TRBD1. The CDR3 loop spans 15 amino acids. With 0 bases clipped from V and 7 bases from J, the junction kept 4 bases outside the gene matches. The germline V gene has CDR1 LNHDA and CDR2 SQIVND (reference sequence). This chain's CDR3 is CASSIERTGDNEQFF. The CDR3 nucleotides read TGTGCCAGTAGTATAGAGCGGACAGGGGATAATGAGCAGTTCTTC. The variable domain in full, with the rest retrieved from reference TRBV19 and TRBJ2-1, is DGGITQSPKYLFRKEGQNVTLSCEQNLNHDAMYWYRQDPGQGLRLIYYSQIVNDFQKGDIAEGYSVSREKKESFPLTVTSAQKNPTAFYLCASSIERTGDNEQFFGPGTRLTVL.

This clonotype was recorded at least ten times. The V and J genes are TRBV5-6 and TRBJ2-1; maybe TRBD1 (5 bases). This CDR3 contains 15 residues. Deletions cut 1 base from V and 9 bases from J, with 17 bases between. Germline CDR1 SGHDT, CDR2 YYEEEE. This chain's CDR3 is CASSLTGDPPPEQFF. The CDR3 DNA reads TGTGCCAGCAGCTTGACAGGAGACCCTCCACCTGAGCAGTTCTTC.

This clonotype was seen repeatedly, ten times or more. The V and J genes are TRBV25-1 and TRBJ2-3; TRBD1 aligns across 8 bases. Germline V gene sequence: CDR1 MGHDK, CDR2 SYGVNS. This CDR3 has 15 residues. V shed 1 base and J 5 bases; nucleotides not matched to a gene: 5. The CDR3 nucleotides read TGTGCCAGCAGTGAATTCAGGACAGGGAGAGATACGCAGTATTTT. Encoded protein: CASSEFRTGRDTQYF. The full variable domain, completed using reference TRBV25-1 and TRBJ2-3, is EADIYQTPRYLVIGTGKKITLECSQTMGHDKMYWYQQDPGMELHLIHYSYGVNSTEKGDLSSESTVSRIRTEHFPLTLESARPSHTSQYLCASSEFRTGRDTQYFGPGTRLTVL.

This clonotype was counted ten times or more. This chain connects TRBV15 to TRBJ1-1, with a tentative D call TRBD1 (6 bases). The V end was cut by 3 bases, the J end by 1 base, with 9 bases between. The CDR3 runs 14 residues. The germline CDR1 and CDR2 sequences are LNHNV and YYDKDF (reference sequence). The CDR3 sequence: CATSSGQTNTEAFF. CDR3 nucleotides: TGTGCCACCAGCAGCGGACAGACGAACACTGAAGCTTTCTTT.

This clonotype occurred a few times. The V gene is TRBV12-3 or TRBV12-4, the J gene TRBJ2-7, with 13 positions matching TRBD2. Trimming cost V 6 bases and J 7 bases; bases outside gene matches: 9. The CDR3 runs 15 residues. The CDR3 DNA sequence: TGTGCCAGCAGAACTAGCGGGGGGGCCTACAATGAGCAGTACTTC. Its translation: CASRTSGGAYNEQYF.

This clonotype showed up many times. The chain has TRBV20-1 and TRBJ2-5, with TRBD2 identical over 11 bases. This CDR3 comprises 15 residues. The J segment lost 4 bases and the V segment lost 3 bases, leaving 7 bases of the junction unmatched. Looked up from germline, CDR1 is DFQATT and CDR2 is SNEGSKA (reference sequence). The DNA of the CDR3 is TGCAGTGCTAGTGGTAGCGGGGGGGCGGGAGAGACCCAGTACTTC. Its protein product is CSASGSGGAGETQYF.

This clonotype was counted at least ten times. The chain employs TRBV21-1 and TRBJ2-1. TRBV21-1 is listed as a pseudogene. This CDR3 has 11 amino acids. CDR3 sequence: CASSKSPGAFF. In DNA, the CDR3 is TGTGCCAGCAGCAAATCGCCAGGAGCGTTCTTC.

This clonotype was detected many times. The chain carries TRBV20-1 and TRBJ2-3; 8 bases line up with TRBD2. There are 11 residues in the CDR3. CDR1 is DFQATT and CDR2 is SNEGSKA in the germline V gene (reference sequence). With 6 bases clipped from V and 8 bases from J, the junction kept 4 bases outside the gene matches. Here the CDR3 reads CSAQRGGTQYF. Written as DNA, the CDR3 is TGCAGTGCGCAACGGGGGGGTACGCAGTATTTT.

This clonotype was detected many times. The rearrangement links TRBV19 to TRBJ1-1, with a weak D call TRBD1 (5 bases). Germline assignment: CDR1 LNHDA and CDR2 SQIVND (reference sequence). V was cut by 3 bases and J by 5 bases, with 10 bases left in between. This CDR3 contains 13 residues. CDR3 sequence reads: CASSMGPGTEAFF. As DNA, the CDR3 is TGTGCCAGTAGTATGGGGCCGGGGACTGAAGCTTTCTTT.

This clonotype has a count of ten or more. The V and J genes are TRBV25-1 and TRBJ2-3; D is uncertain. Germline V gives CDR1 MGHDK, CDR2 SYGVNS. The CDR3 is 15 amino acids. With 3 bases removed from V and 6 bases from J, the gap between germline ends came to 16 bases. The CDR3 region is CASSDPGLAADTQYF. CDR3 in DNA: TGTGCCAGCAGTGATCCCGGGTTAGCTGCGGATACGCAGTATTTT.

This clonotype was seen just once. The chain links TRBV5-1 to TRBJ2-5, with TRBD1 matching over 8 bases. The V and J ends lost 2 bases and 6 bases, in that order; junction bases with no gene match: 6. This CDR3 has 14 residues. Germline loops: CDR1 SGHRS, CDR2 YFSETQ. This CDR3 is CASSLPGQVQTQYF. The CDR3, as DNA: TGCGCCAGCAGCTTACCGGGACAGGTTCAGACCCAGTACTTC.

This clonotype was counted at least ten times. The chain couples TRBV6-5 to TRBJ1-2, with D uncertain. The CDR3 is 12 amino acids. Germline assignment: CDR1 MNHEY and CDR2 SVGAGI. Trimming left V 6 bases short and J 2 bases short, with 7 bases between. Here the CDR3 DNA reads TGTGCCAGCAGCACACAGAACTATGGCTACACCTTC. Translation gives CASSTQNYGYTF.

Comments on this clonotype: This sequence may be a read error, since a much larger clone differs from it by one base. V usage is TRBV28 and J usage is TRBJ2-5, with 14 bases identical to TRBD2. The J call is in doubt because the DNA end fits TRBJ2-7 better. There are 16 residues in the CDR3. Germline-derived CDR1 and CDR2 are MDHEN and SYDVKM. CDR3 protein: CANRLTGTSGGYEQYF. The CDR3 DNA reads as TGTGCCAACAGGTTGACCGGGACTAGCGGGGGCTACGAGCAGTACTTC.

This clonotype has at least ten counts. The chain is built from TRBV5-5 and TRBJ2-6; D is perhaps TRBD1 (5 bases). Per germline, CDR1 SGHKS and CDR2 YYEKEE (reference sequence). Trimming left V 5 bases short and J 2 bases short, with 17 bases between. This CDR3 is built from 17 residues. CDR3 protein: CASRLGPFRTGANVLTF. CDR3 nucleotides: TGTGCCAGCAGACTGGGGCCCTTCAGAACTGGGGCCAACGTCCTGACTTTC.

Note on this clonotype: This may be a read error: a much more frequent sequence differs by one nucleotide. The chain combines TRBV27 with TRBJ2-7; possibly TRBD1 for D (6 bases). Trimming removed 6 bases at V and 4 bases at J, with 22 bases between. Germline V gene lookup returns CDR1 MNHEY and CDR2 SMNVEV (reference sequence). The CDR3 runs 16 residues. In DNA, the CDR3 is TGTGCCAGCAGCCCTCGATCTGCAGGGGCACGTTACGAGCAGTACTTC. Translation: CASSPRSAGARYEQYF.

Comments on this clonotype: One base away lies a much larger clone, so this may be a sequencing read error. The rearrangement joins TRBV20-1 to TRBJ2-7, with 10 nucleotides matching TRBD2. The CDR3 totals 15 residues. The trim removed 4 bases at V and 0 bases at J, leaving 6 bases unmatched. Germline lookup yields CDR1 DFQATT and CDR2 SNEGSKA (reference sequence). As DNA, the CDR3 is TGCAGTGCTATAGGGAGCGGGGGGGTCTCCTACGAGCAGTACTTC. Amino acids: CSAIGSGGVSYEQYF.

This clonotype has at least ten counts. The chain uses TRBV20-1 and TRBJ2-3; unclear D gene. The CDR3 spans 15 residues. Germline values: CDR1 DFQATT, CDR2 SNEGSKA (reference sequence). Trimming took off 0 bases at V and 0 bases at J, with 10 bases between the two ends. The CDR3 DNA sequence: TGCAGTGCTAGAGATGCGAGGCGCAGCACAGATACGCAGTATTTT. This translates into CSARDARRSTDTQYF.

As concerns this clonotype: This clone may be a read error of a much larger clone one base away. V gene TRBV10-3 combines with J gene TRBJ2-5, with D possibly being TRBD2 (6 bases). TRBJ2-1 matches the DNA end more closely, so the J call is doubtful. Germline-derived CDR1 and CDR2 are ENHRY and SYGVKD. The CDR3 is 17 residues long. CDR3 protein: CAISGTTGGEVQETQFF. The CDR3 region has the DNA TGTGCCATCAGTGGGACAACTGGTGGGGAGGTCCAAGAGACCCAGTTCTTC.

This clonotype was counted at least ten times. The chain has TRBV7-6 and TRBJ2-3; 12 nucleotides agree with TRBD2. The CDR3 consists of 16 residues. The V and J ends lost 2 bases and 3 bases, in that order; junction bases with no gene match: 3. Germline V lookup: CDR1 SGHVS, CDR2 FNYEAQ. The CDR3 sequence is CASSLLAGGQTDTQYF. In DNA, the CDR3 is TGTGCCAGCAGCTTACTAGCGGGGGGGCAAACAGATACGCAGTATTTT.

Only one count was recorded for this clonotype. A much larger clone differs from this one at a single base, so this may be a read error. The chain carries TRBV14 and TRBJ2-1; 9 bases map to TRBD2. The CDR3 runs 16 residues. The germline gives CDR1 SGHDN, CDR2 FVKESK. The CDR3 is CAGSRRSAGGGNEQFF. The CDR3 region has the DNA TGTGCCGGCAGCCGGAGGTCAGCGGGGGGTGGCAATGAGCAGTTCTTC.

This clonotype showed up many times. Here the CDR3 reads CAISDNGETQYF. The CDR3 DNA sequence: TGTGCCATCAGTGATAACGGAGAGACCCAGTACTTC. The chain uses TRBV10-3 and TRBJ2-5, with D hard to call. CDR1 is ENHRY and CDR2 is SYGVKD in the germline V gene. The CDR3 contains 12 residues. V gave up 3 bases and J gave up 4 bases, with 6 bases separating them.

This clonotype was seen only once. The chain has TRBV7-9 and TRBJ2-1; 11 nucleotides agree with TRBD2. V lost 4 bases and J lost 10; bases outside the gene matches: 12. Per the germline V gene, CDR1 is SEHNR and CDR2 is FQNEAQ (reference sequence). The CDR3 contains 16 residues. CDR3 nucleotide sequence: TGTGCCAGCAGCTCGCCGGGACTAGCGGCCGGGAGGGAGCAGTTCTTC. Its protein product is CASSSPGLAAGREQFF.

To note about this clonotype: Since a much larger clone is just one base distant, this may be a read error. This sequence joins TRBV6-2 or TRBV6-3 and TRBJ2-3, with D perhaps TRBD2 (5 bases). CDR3 size: 15 residues. Germline assignment: CDR1 MNHEY and CDR2 SVGEGT. In DNA form, the CDR3 reads TGTGCCAGCAGGGGGTTGCAGACTACCACAGATACGCGGTATTTT. It translates to CASRGLQTTTDTRYF.

The genes are TRBV6-5 and TRBJ2-2; TRBD1 is a possible D gene (5 bases). The CDR3 is 13 residues long. CDR1 and CDR2 (germline): MNHEY, SVGAGI. Trimming left V 7 bases short and J 0 bases short, with 6 bases between. The CDR3 DNA reads TGTGCCAGCAAGGACACGAACACCGGGGAGCTGTTTTTT. Protein sequence: CASKDTNTGELFF.

This clonotype was picked up many times. The rearrangement joins TRBV5-1 to TRBJ2-2; 10 positions agree with TRBD1. Germline CDR1 SGHRS, CDR2 YFSETQ. The CDR3 extends over 15 amino acids. V shed 3 bases and J 5 bases; nucleotides not matched to a gene: 4. The CDR3 DNA is TGCGCCAGCAGCTCGACAGGGGGCGAGACCGGGGAGCTGTTTTTT. Translated: CASSSTGGETGELFF.